This T cell receptor beta chain was documented in a study of T cell changes during pregnancy in multiple sclerosis. Germline CDR1 reads SNHLY; CDR2 reads FYNNEI. The CDR3 totals 14 residues. V was trimmed by 2 bases and J by 3 bases, leaving 10 bases between them. Only in-frame clones appear in the TCRdb table, and some are missing; sequencing was by immunoSEQ multiplex PCR. The sample yields 25,000 to 30,000 clones, more than 80% seen once. The sequencing used CD8+ T cells from peripheral blood mononuclear cells, collected before pregnancy. The clonotype comes from a female donor with multiple sclerosis, enrolled in a pregnancy study. V is TRBV2 and J is TRBJ1-1; D perhaps matches TRBD1 (6 bases). CDR3 in amino acids: CASSEWSGDTEAFF. The CDR3, as DNA: TGTGCCAGCAGTGAATGGTCAGGGGACACTGAAGCTTTCTTT.